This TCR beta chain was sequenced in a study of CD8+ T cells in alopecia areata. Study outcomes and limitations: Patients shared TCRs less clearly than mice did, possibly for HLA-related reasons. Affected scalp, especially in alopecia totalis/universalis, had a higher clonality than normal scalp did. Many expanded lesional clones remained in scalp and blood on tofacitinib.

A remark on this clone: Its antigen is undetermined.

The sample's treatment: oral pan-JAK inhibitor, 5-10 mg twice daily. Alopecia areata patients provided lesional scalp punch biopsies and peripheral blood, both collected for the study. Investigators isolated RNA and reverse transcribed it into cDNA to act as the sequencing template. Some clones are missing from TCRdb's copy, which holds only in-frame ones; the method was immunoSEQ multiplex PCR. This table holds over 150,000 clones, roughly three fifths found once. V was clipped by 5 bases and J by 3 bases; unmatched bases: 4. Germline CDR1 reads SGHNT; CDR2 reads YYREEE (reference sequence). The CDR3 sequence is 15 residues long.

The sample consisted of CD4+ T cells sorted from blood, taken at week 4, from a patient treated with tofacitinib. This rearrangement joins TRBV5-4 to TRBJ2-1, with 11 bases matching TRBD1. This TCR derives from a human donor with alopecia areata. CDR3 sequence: CASREGQGGYNEQFF. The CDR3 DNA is TGTGCCAGCAGGGAGGGACAGGGGGGCTACAATGAGCAGTTCTTC.